The T cell receptor beta chain described here comes from a study of blood T cell repertoires in COVID-19. Study overall: Samples came from the United States, Italy and Spain, spanning acute and convalescent COVID-19. Nucleic acid was either cDNA or gDNA, and it came from T cells, B-cell-depleted T cells, or PBMCs.

The table came from immunoSEQ multiplex PCR; TCRdb's copy has only in-frame clones and leaves some out. The sample lists some 22,000 clones, 86% occurring once. The CDR3 runs to 16 residues. The V gene's germline CDR1 is MGHRA and CDR2 YSYEKL. Trimming removed 5 bases from V and 2 bases from J; junction bases left unmatched: 7. The genes are TRBV4-1 and TRBJ2-4; 9 positions match TRBD1. The TCR sequence derives from a human donor with active COVID-19. The donor label of this sample is uncertain. The sequenced sample consisted of peripheral blood. This CDR3 is CASSVGTGRTKNIQYF. CDR3 in DNA: TGCGCCAGCAGCGTCGGGACAGGGAGAACCAAAAACATTCAGTACTTC.